Below are 6 T cell receptor beta chains sequenced from a single sample in a study of cytomegalovirus exposure and HLA in healthy donors (dated 2017 in TCRdb). The method was the immunoSEQ multiplex PCR assay. For the multiplex PCR, a mixture combining 60 forward primers for TCR Vbeta segments and 13 reverse primers for TCR Jbeta segments was used. Entries here come from immuneACCESS through TCRdb and include only in-frame sequences with V and J called. Some clones fail to appear in such tables; in the studies checked, an unresolved V gene covers under half of the shortfall, and the cause of the remainder is unknown. The sample includes about 150,000 clones, with under 70% observed a single time. The ten largest clones take up more than 9% of the sample. The sample consisted of PBMCs. These receptors came from a man younger than 45 in good health and CMV-seropositive.

V and J are TRBV19 and TRBJ2-2; D is uncertain. The V and J ends lost 8 bases and 1 base respectively, with 2 bases between them. This CDR3 is built from 11 residues. The germline CDR1 and CDR2 sequences are LNHDA and SQIVND (reference sequence). The CDR3 spells CASQNTGELFF. CDR3 nucleotides: TGTGCCAGTCAGAACACCGGGGAGCTGTTTTTT.

The sample holds a few counts of this clone. The chain uses TRBV5-8 and TRBJ2-1; D is possibly TRBD1 (6 bases). The CDR3 covers 18 residues. Germline V lookup: CDR1 SGHTS, CDR2 YDEGEE. Trimming cost V 4 bases and J 4 bases, with 24 bases left between them. DNA for the CDR3: TGTGCCAGCAGCAAAACGTGGACAGTCGGTGGTATTTACAATGAGCAGTTCTTC. This sequence encodes CASSKTWTVGGIYNEQFF.

This chain uses TRBV29-1 with TRBJ1-2; D might be TRBD1 (6 bases). Germline CDR1 SQVTM, CDR2 ANQGSEA. The CDR3 is 12 amino acids. Trimming removed 5 bases at V and 4 bases at J, with 11 bases between. The CDR3 DNA reads TGCAGCGTTTACAGGGACGGCTATGGCTACACCTTC. Protein product: CSVYRDGYGYTF.

The gene calls are TRBV11-1 and TRBJ2-3; 9 bases agree with TRBD1. The V segment lost 5 bases and the J segment 3 bases; nucleotides outside the gene matches: 3. Germline V gives CDR1 SGHAT, CDR2 FQDESV (reference sequence). This CDR3 is 14 amino acids long. The CDR3 sequence is CASSVDRGTDTQYF. Here the CDR3 DNA reads TGTGCCAGCAGCGTGGACAGGGGTACAGATACGCAGTATTTT. Full variable domain (missing parts from reference TRBV11-1 and TRBJ2-3): EAEVAQSPRYKITEKSQAVAFWCDPISGHATLYWYRQILGQGPELLVQFQDESVVDDSQLPKDRFSAERLKGVDSTLKIQPAELGDSAMYLCASSVDRGTDTQYFGPGTRLTVL.

CDR3 region: CASSPAFGGTYNEQFF. The DNA of the CDR3 is TGTGCCAGCAGCCCAGCCTTCGGCGGGACCTACAATGAGCAGTTCTTC. The genes are TRBV7-6 and TRBJ2-1; TRBD2 might be the D (6 bases). CDR1 is SGHVS and CDR2 is FNYEAQ in the germline V gene. V lost 5 bases, J lost 2 bases, and 16 bases lay in between. The CDR3 is 16 residues long.

This chain links TRBV21-1 with TRBJ2-7; TRBD2 is the table's D call and was not checked against the DNA. TRBV21-1 has pseudogene status. The CDR3 runs to 12 residues. DNA for the CDR3: TGTGCCAGCAGCTCCCATCGGGATGAGCAGTACTTC. Translation gives CASSSHRDEQYF.